Listed below are T cell receptor beta chains from one sample, sequenced in a study of cytomegalovirus exposure and HLA in healthy donors. TCRdb's copy holds only in-frame clones and misses some; the assay was immunoSEQ multiplex PCR. The sample yields around 200,000 clones, around 85% seen once. Specimen: PBMCs. The receptors stem from a woman between 50 and 59 years old in good health and CMV-seronegative. Each CDR3 is given with its conserved first and last residue. The D gene is left open where the match is weak. Expanded clones get a size class; other rows say once, few or many, or leave the size out.

abundance: -; d_gene: TRBD1; v_gene: TRBV7-9; j_gene: TRBJ2-1; CDR3aa: CASRQTYRDRVNNEQFF; CDR3nt: TGTGCCAGCAGACAAACCTACCGGGACAGGGTTAACAATGAGCAGTTCTTC
abundance: -; d_gene: -; v_gene: TRBV5-6; j_gene: TRBJ2-1; CDR3aa: CASSLITAVQFF; CDR3nt: TGTGCCAGCAGCTTGATTACAGCGGTCCAGTTCTTC
abundance: -; d_gene: -; v_gene: TRBV19; j_gene: TRBJ1-1; CDR3aa: CASSFGLGATEAFF; CDR3nt: TGTGCCAGTAGTTTCGGGTTAGGGGCCACTGAAGCTTTCTTT
abundance: few; d_gene: -; v_gene: TRBV4-3; j_gene: TRBJ1-3; CDR3aa: CASSQDKSSGNTIYF; CDR3nt: TGCGCCAGCAGCCAAGATAAGAGCTCTGGAAACACCATATATTTT
abundance: -; d_gene: TRBD1; v_gene: TRBV28; j_gene: TRBJ1-1; CDR3aa: CASSLPQGAMNTEAFF; CDR3nt: TGTGCCAGCAGTTTACCCCAGGGGGCGATGAACACTGAAGCTTTCTTT
abundance: -; d_gene: -; v_gene: TRBV30; j_gene: TRBJ2-7; CDR3aa: CAWSNRHEQYF; CDR3nt: TGTGCCTGGAGTAACAGACACGAGCAGTACTTC
abundance: -; d_gene: -; v_gene: TRBV28; j_gene: TRBJ2-7; CDR3aa: CASSLDSRLSEQYF; CDR3nt: TGTGCCAGCAGTTTGGACAGTAGGCTGAGCGAGCAGTACTTC
abundance: -; d_gene: -; v_gene: TRBV30; j_gene: TRBJ2-2; CDR3aa: CAWGAGNTGELFF; CDR3nt: TGTGCCTGGGGGGCCGGGAACACCGGGGAGCTGTTTTTT
abundance: -; d_gene: TRBD2; v_gene: TRBV7-9; j_gene: TRBJ2-2; CDR3aa: CASSRSGRAGELFF; CDR3nt: TGTGCCAGCAGCCGCAGCGGGAGGGCGGGGGAGCTGTTTTTT
abundance: -; d_gene: -; v_gene: TRBV7-8; j_gene: TRBJ2-7; CDR3aa: CASSSGVGYEQYF; CDR3nt: TGTGCCAGCAGCTCGGGAGTCGGCTACGAGCAGTACTTC
abundance: -; d_gene: TRBD1; v_gene: TRBV9; j_gene: TRBJ2-7; CDR3aa: CASSVEGQSYEQYF; CDR3nt: TGTGCCAGCAGCGTAGAGGGACAGTCCTACGAGCAGTACTTC
abundance: -; d_gene: -; v_gene: TRBV7-8; j_gene: TRBJ2-5; CDR3aa: CASSSAVEAQYF; CDR3nt: TGTGCCAGCAGCTCAGCGGTTGAGGCCCAGTACTTC
abundance: -; d_gene: -; v_gene: TRBV27; j_gene: TRBJ1-1; CDR3aa: CASSWQGSMNTEAFF; CDR3nt: TGTGCCAGCAGTTGGCAGGGGTCCATGAACACTGAAGCTTTCTTT
abundance: -; d_gene: TRBD1; v_gene: TRBV28; j_gene: TRBJ2-5; CDR3aa: CASRSYRGPGKTQYF; CDR3nt: TGTGCCAGCAGGTCATACAGGGGGCCGGGGAAGACCCAGTACTTC
abundance: few; d_gene: TRBD2; v_gene: TRBV28; j_gene: TRBJ2-7; CDR3aa: CASSLSGGGRGEQYF; CDR3nt: TGTGCCAGCAGTTTAAGCGGGGGCGGAAGGGGCGAGCAGTACTTC
abundance: once; d_gene: TRBD1; v_gene: TRBV5-1; j_gene: TRBJ2-7; CDR3aa: CASSLTGDSYEQYF; CDR3nt: TGCGCCAGCAGCTTGACAGGGGACTCCTACGAGCAGTACTTC
abundance: -; d_gene: -; v_gene: TRBV19; j_gene: TRBJ2-7; CDR3aa: CASSMVGGDEQYF; CDR3nt: TGTGCCAGTAGTATGGTCGGCGGCGACGAGCAGTACTTC
abundance: -; d_gene: TRBD2; v_gene: TRBV30; j_gene: TRBJ2-1; CDR3aa: CAWSASPGTSGSSYNEQFF; CDR3nt: TGTGCCTGGAGTGCAAGTCCCGGGACTAGCGGGAGCTCCTACAATGAGCAGTTCTTC
abundance: -; d_gene: -; v_gene: TRBV30; j_gene: TRBJ1-3; CDR3aa: CAWSAGTPGNTIYF; CDR3nt: TGTGCCTGGAGTGCCGGGACACCCGGAAACACCATATATTTT
abundance: -; d_gene: -; v_gene: TRBV5-4; j_gene: TRBJ2-7; CDR3aa: CASSFKDSPGYEQYF; CDR3nt: TGTGCCAGCAGCTTCAAGGACAGCCCGGGCTACGAGCAGTACTTC
abundance: -; d_gene: TRBD1; v_gene: TRBV25-1; j_gene: TRBJ1-2; CDR3aa: CAIAAGGGGYTF; CDR3nt: TGTGCCATCGCGGCAGGGGGCGGTGGCTACACCTTC
abundance: -; d_gene: TRBD2; v_gene: TRBV5-6; j_gene: TRBJ2-7; CDR3aa: CASSSPNVRTSGRTEQYF; CDR3nt: TGTGCCAGCAGCTCTCCGAATGTCAGGACTAGCGGGAGGACCGAGCAGTACTTC
abundance: -; d_gene: -; v_gene: TRBV5-1; j_gene: TRBJ1-1; CDR3aa: CASSLVAGVDTEAFF; CDR3nt: TGCGCCAGCAGCTTGGTTGCAGGGGTGGACACTGAAGCTTTCTTT
abundance: -; d_gene: TRBD1; v_gene: TRBV18; j_gene: TRBJ2-7; CDR3aa: CASSPPGPGTGFYEQYF; CDR3nt: TGTGCCAGCTCACCACCGGGTCCCGGGACAGGATTCTACGAGCAGTACTTC
abundance: once; d_gene: -; v_gene: TRBV30; j_gene: TRBJ2-1; CDR3aa: CAWNQGLGSNEQFF; CDR3nt: TGTGCCTGGAACCAGGGGCTAGGGAGCAATGAGCAGTTCTTC
abundance: -; d_gene: TRBD2; v_gene: TRBV27; j_gene: TRBJ2-7; CDR3aa: CASSRAGGGYYEQYF; CDR3nt: TGTGCCAGCAGTAGGGCGGGAGGAGGATACTACGAGCAGTACTTC
abundance: -; d_gene: -; v_gene: TRBV30; j_gene: TRBJ2-3; CDR3aa: CAWSTSRTDSTDTQYF; CDR3nt: TGTGCCTGGAGTACCTCCCGGACAGATAGCACAGATACGCAGTATTTT
abundance: -; d_gene: -; v_gene: TRBV18; j_gene: TRBJ1-1; CDR3aa: CASSDTGFGEAFF; CDR3nt: TGTGCCAGCTCAGACACAGGGTTTGGTGAAGCTTTCTTT
abundance: -; d_gene: -; v_gene: TRBV11-2; j_gene: TRBJ2-1; CDR3aa: CASAGRQPYNEQFF; CDR3nt: TGTGCCAGCGCGGGGCGCCAACCGTACAATGAGCAGTTCTTC
abundance: -; d_gene: TRBD1; v_gene: TRBV7-9; j_gene: TRBJ2-6; CDR3aa: CASPLRTGSSGANVLTF; CDR3nt: TGTGCCAGCCCCCTGAGGACAGGGAGCTCTGGGGCCAACGTCCTGACTTTC
abundance: -; d_gene: TRBD1; v_gene: TRBV18; j_gene: TRBJ1-5; CDR3aa: CASSPRQGEDQPQHF; CDR3nt: TGTGCCAGCTCCCCCCGACAGGGTGAGGATCAGCCCCAGCATTTT
abundance: -; d_gene: -; v_gene: TRBV7-2; j_gene: TRBJ1-6; CDR3aa: CASSPRRGSPLHF; CDR3nt: TGTGCCAGCAGCCCACGAAGGGGCTCACCCCTCCACTTT
abundance: -; d_gene: TRBD2; v_gene: TRBV18; j_gene: TRBJ2-7; CDR3aa: CASSPPGTSSYEQYF; CDR3nt: TGTGCCAGCTCACCACCGGGGACTAGCAGCTACGAGCAGTACTTC
abundance: -; d_gene: TRBD1; v_gene: TRBV7-9; j_gene: TRBJ1-5; CDR3aa: CASSPGQDNQPQHF; CDR3nt: TGTGCCAGCAGCCCGGGACAGGACAATCAGCCCCAGCATTTT
abundance: -; d_gene: -; v_gene: TRBV7-9; j_gene: TRBJ2-5; CDR3aa: CASSRTLQQETQYF; CDR3nt: TGTGCCAGCAGCCGGACACTACAACAAGAGACCCAGTACTTC
abundance: -; d_gene: -; v_gene: TRBV11-2; j_gene: TRBJ1-1; CDR3aa: CASSLVQGMNTEAFF; CDR3nt: TGTGCCAGCAGCTTAGTTCAGGGGATGAACACTGAAGCTTTCTTT
abundance: -; d_gene: TRBD1; v_gene: TRBV7-4; j_gene: TRBJ1-3; CDR3aa: CASSLDREGNTIYF; CDR3nt: TGTGCCAGCAGCCTGGACAGGGAGGGAAACACCATATATTTT
abundance: -; d_gene: -; v_gene: TRBV7-9; j_gene: TRBJ2-4; CDR3aa: CSSSIELAKNIQYF; CDR3nt: TGTTCCAGCAGCATAGAGCTAGCCAAAAACATTCAGTACTTC
abundance: few; d_gene: TRBD1; v_gene: TRBV10-1; j_gene: TRBJ1-1; CDR3aa: CASSEDRVNTEAFF; CDR3nt: TGCGCCAGCAGTGAGGACAGGGTGAACACTGAAGCTTTCTTT
abundance: -; d_gene: TRBD2; v_gene: TRBV27; j_gene: TRBJ2-7; CDR3aa: CASSLTGGSSYEQYF; CDR3nt: TGTGCCAGCAGTTTAACGGGAGGCTCCTCCTACGAGCAGTACTTC
abundance: -; d_gene: -; v_gene: TRBV2; j_gene: TRBJ1-1; CDR3aa: CASRKQDFEAFF; CDR3nt: TGTGCCAGCAGAAAACAGGATTTTGAAGCTTTCTTT
abundance: few; d_gene: -; v_gene: TRBV28; j_gene: TRBJ2-7; CDR3aa: CASNINRALYEQYF; CDR3nt: TGTGCCAGCAACATAAACAGGGCACTCTACGAGCAGTACTTC
abundance: -; d_gene: -; v_gene: TRBV10-1; j_gene: TRBJ2-7; CDR3aa: CASSDRGFDEQYF; CDR3nt: TGCGCCAGCAGTGACCGGGGTTTCGACGAGCAGTACTTC
abundance: few; d_gene: -; v_gene: TRBV7-9; j_gene: TRBJ2-1; CDR3aa: CASSVRVLQFF; CDR3nt: TGTGCCAGCAGTGTCCGCGTCCTCCAGTTCTTC
abundance: -; d_gene: TRBD1; v_gene: TRBV28; j_gene: TRBJ1-6; CDR3aa: CASSSFLRDRVSPLHF; CDR3nt: TGTGCCAGCAGTTCATTCCTCCGGGACAGGGTTTCACCCCTCCACTTT
abundance: -; d_gene: TRBD2; v_gene: TRBV4-1; j_gene: TRBJ2-1; CDR3aa: CASSPIAGGPNSLGNEQFF; CDR3nt: TGCGCCAGCAGCCCTATAGCGGGAGGGCCCAATTCTCTTGGGAATGAGCAGTTCTTC
abundance: once; d_gene: -; v_gene: TRBV7-2; j_gene: TRBJ1-3; CDR3aa: CASSPGSQAGNTIYF; CDR3nt: TGTGCCAGCAGCCCAGGGTCTCAAGCTGGAAACACCATATATTTT
abundance: -; d_gene: -; v_gene: TRBV5-1; j_gene: TRBJ1-3; CDR3aa: CASSFFAGSGNTIYF; CDR3nt: TGCGCCAGCAGCTTCTTCGCGGGCTCTGGAAACACCATATATTTT
abundance: -; d_gene: -; v_gene: TRBV19; j_gene: TRBJ2-3; CDR3aa: CASGVWGADTQYF; CDR3nt: TGTGCCAGTGGGGTATGGGGGGCAGATACGCAGTATTTT
abundance: -; d_gene: -; v_gene: TRBV5-4; j_gene: TRBJ1-4; CDR3aa: CASSLVTASTNEKLFF; CDR3nt: TGTGCCAGCAGCTTGGTGACAGCCTCAACTAATGAAAAACTGTTTTTT
abundance: -; d_gene: -; v_gene: TRBV30; j_gene: TRBJ2-1; CDR3aa: CAWSVGTTGTQFF; CDR3nt: TGTGCCTGGAGTGTGGGGACAACTGGTACCCAGTTCTTC
abundance: -; d_gene: TRBD2; v_gene: TRBV28; j_gene: TRBJ2-3; CDR3aa: CASRGGTSGRSDTQYF; CDR3nt: TGTGCCAGCAGGGGGGGGACTAGCGGGAGGTCGGATACGCAGTATTTT